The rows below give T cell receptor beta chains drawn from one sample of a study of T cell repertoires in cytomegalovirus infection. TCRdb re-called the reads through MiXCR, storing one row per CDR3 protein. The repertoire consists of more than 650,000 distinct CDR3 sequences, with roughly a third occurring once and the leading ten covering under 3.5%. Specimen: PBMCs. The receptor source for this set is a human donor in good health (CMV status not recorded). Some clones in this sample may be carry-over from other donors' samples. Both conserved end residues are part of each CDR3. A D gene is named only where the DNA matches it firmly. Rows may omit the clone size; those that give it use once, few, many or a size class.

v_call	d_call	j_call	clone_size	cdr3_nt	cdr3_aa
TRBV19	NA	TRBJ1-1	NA	TGTGCCAGTAGGGGGACTCGTCCCGACACTGAAGCTTTCTTT	CASRGTRPDTEAFF
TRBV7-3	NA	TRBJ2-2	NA	TGTGCCAGCAGCTCGAGGACAGACTCGAACACCGGGGAGCTGTTTTTT	CASSSRTDSNTGELFF
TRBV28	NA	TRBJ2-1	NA	TGTTCCAGCAGTGCCATAGGGCGAGTCCCCTACAATGAGCAGTTCTTC	CSSSAIGRVPYNEQFF
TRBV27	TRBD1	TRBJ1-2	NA	TGTGCCAGCAGTTGGGACAGGGATAACTATGGCTACACCTTC	CASSWDRDNYGYTF
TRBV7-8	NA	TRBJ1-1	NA	TGTGCCAGCAGCTTAGAGACTAACACTGAAGCTTTCTTT	CASSLETNTEAFF
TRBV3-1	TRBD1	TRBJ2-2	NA	TGTGCCAGCAGCCGACCGGGACAGGGATATTCGAACACCGGGGAGCTGTTTTTT	CASSRPGQGYSNTGELFF
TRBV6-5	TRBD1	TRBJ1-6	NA	TGTGCCAGCAGTTACTCGTCCGGGACAGGAGGAGGTTCACCCCTCCACTTT	CASSYSSGTGGGSPLHF
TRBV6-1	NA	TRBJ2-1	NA	TGTGCCAGCAGTGAGCCACAGGTACCCGGCTCGTACAATGAGCAGTTCTTC	CASSEPQVPGSYNEQFF
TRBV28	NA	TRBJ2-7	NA	TGTGCCAGCAGTTTAAAAAATGGCGAGCAGTACTTC	CASSLKNGEQYF
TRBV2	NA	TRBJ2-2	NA	TGTGCCAGCAACGGCCAGGCTCACACCGGGGAGCTGTTTTTT	CASNGQAHTGELFF
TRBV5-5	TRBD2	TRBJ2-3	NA	TGTGCCAGCAGCTCCCGATGGACTAGCGGGAAGAGCACAGATACGCAGTATTTT	CASSSRWTSGKSTDTQYF
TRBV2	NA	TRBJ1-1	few	TGTGCCAGCAGCGGACTTAACAAGAACACTGAAGCTTTCTTT	CASSGLNKNTEAFF
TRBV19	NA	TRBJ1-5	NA	TGTGCCAGTAGGCAGGAAGGAGGTATCAATCAGCCCCAGCATTTT	CASRQEGGINQPQHF
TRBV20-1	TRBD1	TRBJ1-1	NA	TGCAGTGCGGGCCAGGGGGCGACTGAAGCTTTCTTT	CSAGQGATEAFF
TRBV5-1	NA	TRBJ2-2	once	TGCGCCAGCAACACGGGGGGCAGATACACCGGGGAGCTGTTTTTT	CASNTGGRYTGELFF
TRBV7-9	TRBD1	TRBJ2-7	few	TGTGCCAGCAGGGGACGGCAGGGGGAAGGCGAGCAGTACTTC	CASRGRQGEGEQYF
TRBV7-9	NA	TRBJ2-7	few	TGTGCCAGCAGTCCTTACAGGTCCGAGCAGTACTTC	CASSPYRSEQYF
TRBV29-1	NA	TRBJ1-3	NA	TGCAGCGTTGAATCCCCTCTGAGAAGAAACACCATATATTTT	CSVESPLRRNTIYF